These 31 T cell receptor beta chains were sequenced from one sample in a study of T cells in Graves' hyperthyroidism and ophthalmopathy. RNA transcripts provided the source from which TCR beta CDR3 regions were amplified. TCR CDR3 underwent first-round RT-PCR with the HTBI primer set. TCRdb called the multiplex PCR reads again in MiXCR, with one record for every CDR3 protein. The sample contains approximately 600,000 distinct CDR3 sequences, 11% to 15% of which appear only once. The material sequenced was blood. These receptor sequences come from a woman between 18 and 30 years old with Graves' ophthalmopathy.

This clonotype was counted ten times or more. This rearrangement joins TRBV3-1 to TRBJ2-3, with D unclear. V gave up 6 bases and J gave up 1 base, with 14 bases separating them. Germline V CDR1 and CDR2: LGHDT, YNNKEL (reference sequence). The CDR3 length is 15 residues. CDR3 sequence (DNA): TGTGCCAGCAGACCAGGAGTGCCGCGCACAGATACGCAGTATTTT. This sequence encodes CASRPGVPRTDTQYF.

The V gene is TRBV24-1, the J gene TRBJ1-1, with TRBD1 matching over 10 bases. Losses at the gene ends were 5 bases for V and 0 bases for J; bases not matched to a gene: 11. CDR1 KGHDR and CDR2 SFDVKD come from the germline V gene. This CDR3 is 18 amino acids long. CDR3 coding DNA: TGTGCCACCAGTGCCCCGGGACAGGGGCGTTCTGTGAACACTGAAGCTTTCTTT. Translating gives CATSAPGQGRSVNTEAFF.

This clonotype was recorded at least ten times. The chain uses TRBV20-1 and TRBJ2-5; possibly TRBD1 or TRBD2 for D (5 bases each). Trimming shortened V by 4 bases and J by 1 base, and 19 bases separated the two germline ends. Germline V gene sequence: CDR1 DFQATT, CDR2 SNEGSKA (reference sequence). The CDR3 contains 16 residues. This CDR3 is CSANPWAGGGQETQYF. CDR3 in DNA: TGCAGTGCTAATCCCTGGGCAGGTGGGGGCCAAGAGACCCAGTACTTC.

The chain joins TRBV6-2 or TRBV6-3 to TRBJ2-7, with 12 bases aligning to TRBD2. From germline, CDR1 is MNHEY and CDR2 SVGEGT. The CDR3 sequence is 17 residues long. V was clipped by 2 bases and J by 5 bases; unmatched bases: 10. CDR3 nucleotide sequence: TGTGCCAGCAGTTACGCCCTAGCGGGAGGGCCCCGGGACGAGCAGTACTTC. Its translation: CASSYALAGGPRDEQYF.

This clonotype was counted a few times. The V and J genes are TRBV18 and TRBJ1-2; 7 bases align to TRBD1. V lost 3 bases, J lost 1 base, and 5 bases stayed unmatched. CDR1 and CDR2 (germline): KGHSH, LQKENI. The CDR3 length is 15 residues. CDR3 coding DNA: TGTGCCAGCTCACCCGCCGGGACAGATAACTATGGCTACACCTTC. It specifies CASSPAGTDNYGYTF.

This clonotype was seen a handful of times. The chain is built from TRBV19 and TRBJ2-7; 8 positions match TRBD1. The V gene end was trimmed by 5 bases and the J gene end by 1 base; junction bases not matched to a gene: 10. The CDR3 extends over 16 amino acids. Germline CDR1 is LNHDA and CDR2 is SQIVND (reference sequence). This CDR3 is CASSLSDREKSYEQYF. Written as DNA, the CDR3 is TGTGCCAGTAGTTTATCGGACAGGGAGAAGTCCTACGAGCAGTACTTC.

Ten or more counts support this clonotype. CDR3 region: CATRRGGGGNEQFF. CDR3 nucleotide sequence: TGTGCCACCCGCCGCGGCGGAGGTGGGAATGAGCAGTTCTTC. This rearrangement joins TRBV11-2 to TRBJ2-1; maybe TRBD2 (5 bases). CDR1 and CDR2 (germline): SGHAT, FQNNGV. This CDR3 has 14 amino acids. The ends were cut back, 10 bases at V and 7 bases at J, with 20 bases in the middle.

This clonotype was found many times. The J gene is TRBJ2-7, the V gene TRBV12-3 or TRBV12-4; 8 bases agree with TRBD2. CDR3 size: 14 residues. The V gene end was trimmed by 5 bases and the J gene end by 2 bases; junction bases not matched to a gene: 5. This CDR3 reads CASSPAGVPYEQYF. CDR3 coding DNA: TGTGCCAGCAGTCCAGCGGGAGTCCCCTACGAGCAGTACTTC.

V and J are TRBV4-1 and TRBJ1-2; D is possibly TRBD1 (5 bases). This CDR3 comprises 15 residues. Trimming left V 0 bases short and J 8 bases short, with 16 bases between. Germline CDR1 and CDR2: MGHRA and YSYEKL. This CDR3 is CASSQDHSGSRGYTF. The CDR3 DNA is TGCGCCAGCAGCCAAGACCATTCAGGGAGTAGGGGCTACACCTTC.

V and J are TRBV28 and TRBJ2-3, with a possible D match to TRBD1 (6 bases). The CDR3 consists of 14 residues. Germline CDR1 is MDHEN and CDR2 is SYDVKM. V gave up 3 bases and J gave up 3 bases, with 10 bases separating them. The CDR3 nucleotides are TGTGCCAGCAGTTTCCTACAGGGAACAGATACGCAGTATTTT. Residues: CASSFLQGTDTQYF.

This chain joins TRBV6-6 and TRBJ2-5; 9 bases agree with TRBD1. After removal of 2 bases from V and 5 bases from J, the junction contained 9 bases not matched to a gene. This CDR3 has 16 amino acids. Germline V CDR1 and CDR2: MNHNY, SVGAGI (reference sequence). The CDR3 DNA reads TGTGCCAGCAGTTACCAAAGCCGGGACAGGGAGGAGACCCAGTACTTC. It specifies CASSYQSRDREETQYF.

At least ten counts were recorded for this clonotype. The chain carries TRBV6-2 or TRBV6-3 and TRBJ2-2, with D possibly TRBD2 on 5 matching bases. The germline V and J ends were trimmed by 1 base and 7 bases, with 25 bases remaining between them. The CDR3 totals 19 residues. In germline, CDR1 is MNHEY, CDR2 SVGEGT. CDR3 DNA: TGTGCCAGCAGTTACTTGACGGGAAAGTCTTTAGTGTATGACGGGGAGCTGTTTTTT. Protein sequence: CASSYLTGKSLVYDGELFF.

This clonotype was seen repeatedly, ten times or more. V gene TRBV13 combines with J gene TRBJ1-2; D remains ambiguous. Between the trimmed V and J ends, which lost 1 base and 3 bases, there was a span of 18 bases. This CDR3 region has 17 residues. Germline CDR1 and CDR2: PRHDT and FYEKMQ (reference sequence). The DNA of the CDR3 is TGTGCCAGCAGCTTAGAGGGTTCTCTAGGCGCCCACTATGGCTACACCTTC. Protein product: CASSLEGSLGAHYGYTF.

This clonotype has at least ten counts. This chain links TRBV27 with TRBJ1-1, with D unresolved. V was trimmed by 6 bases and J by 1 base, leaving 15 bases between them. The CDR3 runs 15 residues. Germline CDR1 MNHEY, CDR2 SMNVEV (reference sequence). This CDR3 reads CASRRAPPGNTEAFF. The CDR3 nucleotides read TGTGCCAGCAGACGAGCGCCCCCTGGGAACACTGAAGCTTTCTTT.

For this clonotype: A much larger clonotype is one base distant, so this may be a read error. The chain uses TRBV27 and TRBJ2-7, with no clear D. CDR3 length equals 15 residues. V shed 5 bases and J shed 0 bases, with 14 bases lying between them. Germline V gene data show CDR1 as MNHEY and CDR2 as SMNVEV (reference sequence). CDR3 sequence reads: CASSPPDGYSYEQYF. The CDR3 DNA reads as TGTGCCAGCAGTCCTCCTGACGGATACTCCTACGAGCAGTACTTC.

The CDR3 coding sequence is TGTGCCAGCAGTTACCCGACAGGGGGATCCAATCAGCCCCAGCATTTT. As protein: CASSYPTGGSNQPQHF. J is TRBJ1-5 and V is TRBV6-2 or TRBV6-3; the match to TRBD1 covers 9 bases. Trimming cost V 2 bases and J 3 bases; bases outside gene matches: 5. Per germline, CDR1 MNHEY and CDR2 SVGEGT. The CDR3 has 16 residues.

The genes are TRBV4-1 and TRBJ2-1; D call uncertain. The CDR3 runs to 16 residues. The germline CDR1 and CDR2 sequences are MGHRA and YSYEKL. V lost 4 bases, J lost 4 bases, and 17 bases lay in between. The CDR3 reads CASSPLINGRYNEQFF. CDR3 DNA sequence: TGCGCCAGCAGCCCTCTAATAAATGGGCGGTACAATGAGCAGTTCTTC.

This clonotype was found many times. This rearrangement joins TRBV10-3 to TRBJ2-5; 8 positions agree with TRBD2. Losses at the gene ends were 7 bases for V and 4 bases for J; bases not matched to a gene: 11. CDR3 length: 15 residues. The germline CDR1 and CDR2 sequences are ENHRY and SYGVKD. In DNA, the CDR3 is TGTGCCATCACCTCAGGAGCGGGAGTAGGAGAGACCCAGTACTTC. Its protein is CAITSGAGVGETQYF.

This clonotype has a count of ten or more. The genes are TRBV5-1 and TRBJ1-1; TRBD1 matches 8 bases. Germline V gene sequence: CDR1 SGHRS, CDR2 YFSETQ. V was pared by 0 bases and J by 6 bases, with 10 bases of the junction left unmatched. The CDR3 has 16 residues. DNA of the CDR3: TGCGCCAGCAGCTTGGGAAATCCAGGGGGCGCTTCTGAAGCTTTCTTT. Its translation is CASSLGNPGGASEAFF.

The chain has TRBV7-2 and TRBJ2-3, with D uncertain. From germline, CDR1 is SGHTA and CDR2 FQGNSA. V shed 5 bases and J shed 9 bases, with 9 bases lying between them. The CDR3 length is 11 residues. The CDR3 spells CASSPSWTQYF. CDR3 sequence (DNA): TGTGCCAGCAGCCCTTCCTGGACGCAGTATTTT. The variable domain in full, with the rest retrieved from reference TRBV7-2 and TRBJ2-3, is GAGVSQSPSNKVTEKGKDVELRCDPISGHTALYWYRQSLGQGLEFLIYFQGNSAPDKSGLPSDRFSAERTGGSVSTLTIQRTQQEDSAVYLCASSPSWTQYFGPGTRLTVL.

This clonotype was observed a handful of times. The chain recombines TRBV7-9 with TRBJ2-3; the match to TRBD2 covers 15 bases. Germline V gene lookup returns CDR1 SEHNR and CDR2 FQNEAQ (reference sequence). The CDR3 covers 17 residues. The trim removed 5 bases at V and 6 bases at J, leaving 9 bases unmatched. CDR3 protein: CASSDIGLAGGRDTQYF. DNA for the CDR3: TGTGCCAGCAGCGATATCGGACTAGCGGGAGGGAGGGATACGCAGTATTTT. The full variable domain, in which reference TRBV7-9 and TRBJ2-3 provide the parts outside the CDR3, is DTGVSQNPRHKITKRGQNVTFRCDPISEHNRLYWYRQTLGQGPEFLTYFQNEAQLEKSRLLSDRFSAERPKGSFSTLEIQRTEQGDSAMYLCASSDIGLAGGRDTQYFGPGTRLTVL.

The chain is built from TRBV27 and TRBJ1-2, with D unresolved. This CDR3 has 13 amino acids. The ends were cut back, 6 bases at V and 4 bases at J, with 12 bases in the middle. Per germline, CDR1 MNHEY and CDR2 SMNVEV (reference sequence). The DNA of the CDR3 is TGTGCCAGCAGAAAAGGCCTCCTCTATGGCTACACCTTC. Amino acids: CASRKGLLYGYTF.

CDR3: CASSSAPGYRYSGANVLTF. CDR3 nucleotides: TGTGCCAGCAGCTCGGCCCCGGGATACCGATACTCTGGGGCCAACGTCCTGACTTTC. This rearrangement joins TRBV5-8 to TRBJ2-6; D perhaps matches TRBD2 (5 bases). The CDR3 sequence is 19 residues long. CDR1 is SGHTS, CDR2 YDEGEE, per germline. V lost 3 bases and J 0 bases, leaving 19 bases between the germline ends.

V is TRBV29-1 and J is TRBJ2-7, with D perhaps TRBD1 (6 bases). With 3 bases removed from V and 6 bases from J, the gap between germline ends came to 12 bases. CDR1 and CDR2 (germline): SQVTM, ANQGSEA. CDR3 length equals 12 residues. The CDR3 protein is CSVEAGDREQYF. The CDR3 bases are TGCAGCGTTGAGGCAGGGGACCGCGAGCAGTACTTC.

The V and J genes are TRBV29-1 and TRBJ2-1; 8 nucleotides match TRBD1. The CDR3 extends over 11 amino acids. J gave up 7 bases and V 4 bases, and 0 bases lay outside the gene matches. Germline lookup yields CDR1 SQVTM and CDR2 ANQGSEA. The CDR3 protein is CSVGQGNEQFF. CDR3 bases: TGCAGCGTTGGACAGGGGAATGAGCAGTTCTTC.

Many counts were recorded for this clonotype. As DNA, the CDR3 is TGTGCCAGCAGCTTATGGGACAGGGACACTGAAGCTTTCTTT. It is translated as CASSLWDRDTEAFF. The chain employs TRBV7-2 and TRBJ1-1, with TRBD1 matching over 9 bases. The CDR3 extends over 14 amino acids. Per germline, CDR1 SGHTA and CDR2 FQGNSA. J was trimmed by 3 bases and V by 2 bases; bases with no gene match: 1.

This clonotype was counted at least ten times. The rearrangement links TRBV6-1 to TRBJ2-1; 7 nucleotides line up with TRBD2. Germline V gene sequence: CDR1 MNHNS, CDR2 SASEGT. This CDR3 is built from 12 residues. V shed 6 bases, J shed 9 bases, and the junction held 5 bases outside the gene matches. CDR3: CASRGGTFEQFF. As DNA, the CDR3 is TGTGCCAGCAGGGGAGGGACGTTTGAGCAGTTCTTC.

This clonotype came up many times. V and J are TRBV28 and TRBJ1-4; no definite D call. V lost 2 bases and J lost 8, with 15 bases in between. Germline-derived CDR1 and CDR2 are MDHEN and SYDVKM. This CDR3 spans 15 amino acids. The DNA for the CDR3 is TGTGCCAGCAGTTTAATATCGGCAGGCGGGGAAAAACTGTTTTTT. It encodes CASSLISAGGEKLFF.

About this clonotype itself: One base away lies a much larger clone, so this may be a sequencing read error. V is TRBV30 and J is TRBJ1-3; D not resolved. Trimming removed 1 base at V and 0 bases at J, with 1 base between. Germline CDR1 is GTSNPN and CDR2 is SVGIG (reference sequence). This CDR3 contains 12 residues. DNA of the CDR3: TGTGCCTGGAGTGCCTCTGGAAACACCATATATTTT. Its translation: CAWSASGNTIYF.

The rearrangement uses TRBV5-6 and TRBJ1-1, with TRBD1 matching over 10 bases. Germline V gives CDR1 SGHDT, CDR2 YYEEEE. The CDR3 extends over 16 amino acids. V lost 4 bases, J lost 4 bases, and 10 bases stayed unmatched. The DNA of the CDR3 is TGTGCCAGCAGCCAGGGACAGGGGTCCTTCGGCACTGAAGCTTTCTTT. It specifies CASSQGQGSFGTEAFF.

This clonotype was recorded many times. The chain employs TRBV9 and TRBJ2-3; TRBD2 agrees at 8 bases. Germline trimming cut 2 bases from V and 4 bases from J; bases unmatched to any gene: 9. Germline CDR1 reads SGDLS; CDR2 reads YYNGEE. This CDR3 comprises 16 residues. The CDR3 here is CASSVSLAEIPDTQYF. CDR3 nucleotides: TGTGCCAGCAGCGTGTCACTAGCGGAGATCCCAGATACGCAGTATTTT.